A selection of T cell receptor beta chains follows, all from one sample in a study of CD8 T cells in cerebrospinal fluid in Alzheimer's disease. Using the 10x single-cell sequencing reads, TCRdb records one entry per CDR3 protein without DNA. The ten most abundant clones cover 6.2% of a sample with over a thousand distinct CDR3 sequences. Sequencing input: cerebrospinal fluid. These TCRs come from a human donor in good health. The CDR3 runs from the conserved cysteine through the conserved F or W. The size field reads once, few, many or a size class.

v_call: TRBV9
j_call: TRBJ2-2
clone_size: medium-sized
cdr3_length: 14
cdr3_aa: CASSVDWEGGELFF

v_call: TRBV6-1
j_call: TRBJ1-6
clone_size: medium-sized
cdr3_length: 16
cdr3_aa: CASSERMVGTNSPLHF

v_call: TRBV20-1
j_call: TRBJ1-5
clone_size: medium-sized
cdr3_length: 17
cdr3_aa: CSATRPRQGRSNQPQHF

v_call: TRBV9
j_call: TRBJ1-1
clone_size: medium-sized
cdr3_length: 13
cdr3_aa: CASSVRDNTEAFF

v_call: TRBV2
j_call: TRBJ1-6
clone_size: medium-sized
cdr3_length: 13
cdr3_aa: CASRTSWASPLHF

v_call: TRBV20-1
j_call: TRBJ1-1
clone_size: medium-sized
cdr3_length: 13
cdr3_aa: CSATGGGRTEAFF

v_call: TRBV6-4
j_call: TRBJ2-1
clone_size: medium-sized
cdr3_length: 14
cdr3_aa: CANQQGRSYNEQFF

v_call: TRBV5-6
j_call: TRBJ1-2
clone_size: medium-sized
cdr3_length: 14
cdr3_aa: CASSPPTTFYGYTF

v_call: TRBV20-1
j_call: TRBJ2-6
clone_size: medium-sized
cdr3_length: 18
cdr3_aa: CSARDPVTGGHRANVLTF

v_call: TRBV28
j_call: TRBJ1-1
clone_size: large
cdr3_length: 13
cdr3_aa: CASRNTRNTEAFF

v_call: TRBV30
j_call: TRBJ2-1
clone_size: large
cdr3_length: 17
cdr3_aa: CAWNQVGKVTRHNEQFF